This T cell receptor (beta chain) comes out of a study of T cells in Graves' hyperthyroidism and ophthalmopathy. This clonotype was seen many times. Amplified TCR beta CDR3 regions derived from RNA transcripts. A set of HTBI primers served as the primers for a first-round RT-PCR of the TCR CDR3. TCRdb passed the multiplex PCR reads through MiXCR, listing each CDR3 protein once. Among about 180,000 distinct CDR3 sequences listed, 9.4% were seen once. Trimming removed 2 bases at V and 2 bases at J, with 12 bases between. The CDR3 sequence is 15 residues long. Germline CDR1 MNHNS, CDR2 SASEGT. J is TRBJ1-2 and V is TRBV6-1; D remains unclear. The TCR sequence derives from a woman aged 18-29 years with Graves' hyperthyroidism that later progressed to Graves' ophthalmopathy. Sequencing input: blood. For the CDR3, the DNA is TGTGCCAGCAGTGAAAGTAGGGTCCCCAACTATGGCTACACCTTC. Translating gives CASSESRVPNYGYTF.